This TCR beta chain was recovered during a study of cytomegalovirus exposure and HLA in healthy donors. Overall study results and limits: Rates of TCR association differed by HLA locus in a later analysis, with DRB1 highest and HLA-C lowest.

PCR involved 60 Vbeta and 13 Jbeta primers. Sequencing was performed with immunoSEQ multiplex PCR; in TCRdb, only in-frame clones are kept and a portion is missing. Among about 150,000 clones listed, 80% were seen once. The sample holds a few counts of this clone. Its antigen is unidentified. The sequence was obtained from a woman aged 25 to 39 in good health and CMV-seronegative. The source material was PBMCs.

The CDR3 region has the DNA TGTGCCAGCAGTGAAGGTCTTTGTGGCTACACCTTC. It specifies CASSEGLCGYTF. The chain has TRBV6-1 and TRBJ1-2; no definite D call. The CDR3 is 12 residues long. From germline, CDR1 is MNHNS and CDR2 SASEGT. Trimming pared 1 base from V and 7 bases from J, leaving 7 bases between.